The clone carrying this T cell receptor beta chain came up a few times. The antigen is unknown. MiXCR, run by TCRdb on the multiplex PCR reads, gives a single entry per CDR3 protein. The sample carries tens of thousands of distinct CDR3 sequences, 23% recorded once. The data were taken from a study of breast tumors, draining lymph nodes, adjacent tissues. Study-wide results and caveats: Tumors had less TCR diversity than lymph nodes, more than nontumor tissue.

Trimming stripped 6 bases from V and 6 bases from J, with 11 bases between. CDR3 length: 11 residues. Looked up from germline, CDR1 is DFQATT and CDR2 is SNEGSKA (reference sequence). This TCR came from a female donor with breast cancer. Some clones in this sample may be carry-over from other donors' samples. The chain uses TRBV20-1 and TRBJ2-5; no reliable D call. The material sequenced was breast tumor tissue. CDR3 DNA: TGCAGTGCACCGATTTTTAAGACCCAGTACTTC. Its translation is CSAPIFKTQYF.